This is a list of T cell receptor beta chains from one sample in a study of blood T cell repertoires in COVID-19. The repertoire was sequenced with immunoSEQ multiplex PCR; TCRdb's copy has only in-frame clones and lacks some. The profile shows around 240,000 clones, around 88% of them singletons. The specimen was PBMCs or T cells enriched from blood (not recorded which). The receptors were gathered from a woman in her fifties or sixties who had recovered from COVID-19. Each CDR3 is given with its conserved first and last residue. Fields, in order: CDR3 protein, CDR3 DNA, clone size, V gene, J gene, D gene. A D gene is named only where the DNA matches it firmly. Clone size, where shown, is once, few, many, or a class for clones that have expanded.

CDR3aa: CASRLQGLAYEQYF
CDR3nt: TGTGCCAGCAGACTACAGGGGTTAGCCTACGAGCAGTACTTC
abundance: -
v_gene: TRBV28
j_gene: TRBJ2-7
d_gene: TRBD1

CDR3aa: CASSKTGYRNQPQHF
CDR3nt: TGTGCCAGCAGCAAAACAGGGTATCGCAATCAGCCCCAGCATTTT
abundance: -
v_gene: TRBV5-6
j_gene: TRBJ1-5
d_gene: -

CDR3aa: CASSQDLSSGIYGYTF
CDR3nt: TGCGCCAGCAGCCAAGATCTTTCTAGCGGGATCTATGGCTACACCTTC
abundance: -
v_gene: TRBV4-1
j_gene: TRBJ1-2
d_gene: -

CDR3aa: CASSHAGENTEAFF
CDR3nt: TGCGCCAGCAGCCATGCAGGGGAGAACACTGAAGCTTTCTTT
abundance: -
v_gene: TRBV4-3
j_gene: TRBJ1-1
d_gene: -

CDR3aa: CASRRGGTKSYGYTF
CDR3nt: TGTGCCAGTAGAAGAGGGGGAACAAAAAGCTATGGCTACACCTTC
abundance: many
v_gene: TRBV19
j_gene: TRBJ1-2
d_gene: -

CDR3aa: CASSQPLAGLPGAYEQYF
CDR3nt: TGTGCCAGCAGCCAACCACTAGCGGGCCTTCCAGGGGCATACGAGCAGTACTTC
abundance: -
v_gene: TRBV4-2
j_gene: TRBJ2-7
d_gene: TRBD2

CDR3aa: CASSPMDTEAFF
CDR3nt: TGTGCCAGCAGCCCTATGGACACTGAAGCTTTCTTT
abundance: -
v_gene: TRBV7-2
j_gene: TRBJ1-1
d_gene: -

CDR3aa: CAIADSYQPQHF
CDR3nt: TGTGCCATCGCGGACAGTTATCAGCCCCAGCATTTT
abundance: -
v_gene: TRBV10-3
j_gene: TRBJ1-5
d_gene: -

CDR3aa: CASSSQSNTEAFF
CDR3nt: TGTGCCAGCAGCTCGCAGTCGAACACTGAAGCTTTCTTT
abundance: once
v_gene: TRBV7-3
j_gene: TRBJ1-1
d_gene: -

CDR3aa: CASSLARLGLPTEAFF
CDR3nt: TGTGCCAGCAGCTTAGCGCGTCTGGGCCTCCCCACTGAAGCTTTCTTT
abundance: -
v_gene: TRBV7-9
j_gene: TRBJ1-1
d_gene: -

CDR3aa: CATSRAGLGVLEQFF
CDR3nt: TGTGCCACCAGCAGGGCCGGACTAGGGGTGCTTGAGCAGTTCTTC
abundance: -
v_gene: TRBV15
j_gene: TRBJ2-1
d_gene: TRBD2

CDR3aa: CASSQVSNRGDYGYTF
CDR3nt: TGCGCCAGCAGCCAAGTATCCAACAGGGGCGACTATGGCTACACCTTC
abundance: -
v_gene: TRBV4-3
j_gene: TRBJ1-2
d_gene: TRBD1

CDR3aa: CASSRQRNEQFF
CDR3nt: TGTGCCAGCAGTAGACAGCGTAATGAGCAGTTCTTC
abundance: -
v_gene: TRBV11-2
j_gene: TRBJ2-1
d_gene: -

CDR3aa: CASSSGQGEQYF
CDR3nt: TGTGCCAGCAGTTCAGGACAGGGCGAGCAGTACTTC
abundance: -
v_gene: TRBV11-1
j_gene: TRBJ2-7
d_gene: TRBD1

CDR3aa: CASSLAYEAYEQYF
CDR3nt: TGCGCCAGCAGCTTGGCCTATGAGGCCTACGAGCAGTACTTC
abundance: -
v_gene: TRBV5-1
j_gene: TRBJ2-7
d_gene: -

CDR3aa: CASSQALAVVYEQYF
CDR3nt: TGTGCCAGCAGCCAAGCTCTAGCGGTAGTCTACGAGCAGTACTTC
abundance: -
v_gene: TRBV27
j_gene: TRBJ2-7
d_gene: TRBD2

CDR3aa: CASSGIPGSPGELFF
CDR3nt: TGTGCCAGTAGCGGGATTCCAGGTTCACCCGGGGAGCTGTTTTTT
abundance: once
v_gene: TRBV19
j_gene: TRBJ2-2
d_gene: -

CDR3aa: CASSRQGLMNTEAFF
CDR3nt: TGTGCCAGCAGCCGACAGGGGCTCATGAACACTGAAGCTTTCTTT
abundance: -
v_gene: TRBV11-2
j_gene: TRBJ1-1
d_gene: TRBD1

CDR3aa: CASLGPGAYEQYF
CDR3nt: TGTGCCAGCCTGGGGCCAGGGGCCTACGAGCAGTACTTC
abundance: -
v_gene: TRBV28
j_gene: TRBJ2-7
d_gene: -

CDR3aa: CASSPGTSGNTIYF
CDR3nt: TGTGCCAGCAGCCCCGGTACCTCTGGAAACACCATATATTTT
abundance: -
v_gene: TRBV9
j_gene: TRBJ1-3
d_gene: -

CDR3aa: CASSQVGQGGVNTEAFF
CDR3nt: TGCGCCAGCAGCCAAGTCGGGCAGGGAGGAGTGAACACTGAAGCTTTCTTT
abundance: -
v_gene: TRBV4-3
j_gene: TRBJ1-1
d_gene: -

CDR3aa: CASSQSLEGGSGNTIYF
CDR3nt: TGTGCCAGCAGTCAATCCTTGGAGGGAGGGTCTGGAAACACCATATATTTT
abundance: -
v_gene: TRBV6-6
j_gene: TRBJ1-3
d_gene: -

CDR3aa: CASSDGIRGQQFF
CDR3nt: TGTGCCAGCAGTGACGGGATTAGGGGGCAGCAGTTCTTC
abundance: -
v_gene: TRBV6-4
j_gene: TRBJ2-1
d_gene: TRBD1

CDR3aa: CASSKVGTGVCEQYF
CDR3nt: TGTGCCAGCAGCAAAGTAGGGACAGGTGTTTGCGAGCAGTACTTC
abundance: -
v_gene: TRBV21-1
j_gene: TRBJ2-7
d_gene: -

CDR3aa: CASSSGRKGRWDYEQYF
CDR3nt: TGTGCCAGCAGTTCGGGGAGAAAGGGTAGATGGGACTACGAGCAGTACTTC
abundance: -
v_gene: TRBV28
j_gene: TRBJ2-7
d_gene: -

CDR3aa: CASRAGPTNEKLFF
CDR3nt: TGCGCCAGCAGGGCAGGCCCAACTAATGAAAAACTGTTTTTT
abundance: -
v_gene: TRBV5-1
j_gene: TRBJ1-4
d_gene: -

CDR3aa: CASSLLGGHNYGYTF
CDR3nt: TGTGCCAGCAGTCTCCTGGGGGGGCATAACTATGGCTACACCTTC
abundance: -
v_gene: TRBV6-6
j_gene: TRBJ1-2
d_gene: -

CDR3aa: CSVEAGGHTEAFF
CDR3nt: TGCAGCGTTGAAGCAGGGGGGCACACTGAAGCTTTCTTT
abundance: once
v_gene: TRBV29-1
j_gene: TRBJ1-1
d_gene: TRBD1

CDR3aa: CASSQDQAYYGYTF
CDR3nt: TGCGCCAGCAGCCAAGATCAGGCCTACTATGGCTACACCTTC
abundance: -
v_gene: TRBV4-1
j_gene: TRBJ1-2
d_gene: -

CDR3aa: CASSLDRAETQYF
CDR3nt: TGTGCCAGCAGCTTAGACCGCGCGGAGACCCAGTACTTC
abundance: -
v_gene: TRBV7-2
j_gene: TRBJ2-5
d_gene: -

CDR3aa: CASSLPLATYNEQFF
CDR3nt: TGTGCCAGCAGTTTACCCCTAGCTACCTACAATGAGCAGTTCTTC
abundance: -
v_gene: TRBV28
j_gene: TRBJ2-1
d_gene: -

CDR3aa: CASRGTGGNTIYF
CDR3nt: TGTGCCAGCAGGGGGACAGGGGGAAACACCATATATTTT
abundance: -
v_gene: TRBV9
j_gene: TRBJ1-3
d_gene: TRBD1

CDR3aa: CASSSRRSGASTDTQYF
CDR3nt: TGTGCCAGCAGCTCTCGGCGGAGCGGGGCAAGCACAGATACGCAGTATTTT
abundance: -
v_gene: TRBV5-4
j_gene: TRBJ2-3
d_gene: TRBD2

CDR3aa: CASSHSGLPFHRTNEKLFF
CDR3nt: TGTGCCAGCTCACATTCGGGACTCCCCTTCCACAGGACTAATGAAAAACTGTTTTTT
abundance: -
v_gene: TRBV18
j_gene: TRBJ1-4
d_gene: -

CDR3aa: CASRHGQGMNEKLFF
CDR3nt: TGTGCCAGCAGACACGGACAGGGGATGAATGAAAAACTGTTTTTT
abundance: once
v_gene: TRBV7-2
j_gene: TRBJ1-4
d_gene: TRBD1

CDR3aa: CASSSPRDSLNTEAFF
CDR3nt: TGTGCCAGCAGTTCGCCCCGGGACAGTCTGAACACTGAAGCTTTCTTT
abundance: few
v_gene: TRBV28
j_gene: TRBJ1-1
d_gene: TRBD1

CDR3aa: CASSLGGGEKLFF
CDR3nt: TGCGCCAGCAGCTTGGGAGGAGGGGAAAAACTGTTTTTT
abundance: -
v_gene: TRBV5-1
j_gene: TRBJ1-4
d_gene: -

CDR3aa: CASSFGGDGEKLFF
CDR3nt: TGCGCCAGCAGCTTCGGAGGGGATGGGGAAAAACTGTTTTTT
abundance: -
v_gene: TRBV5-1
j_gene: TRBJ1-4
d_gene: -

CDR3aa: CASSERGGKLSEQYF
CDR3nt: TGTGCCAGCAGTGAACGGGGAGGGAAGCTGAGCGAGCAGTACTTC
abundance: -
v_gene: TRBV6-1
j_gene: TRBJ2-7
d_gene: TRBD2

CDR3aa: CASSTRQSAYEQYF
CDR3nt: TGTGCCAGTAGTACTAGACAGTCAGCCTACGAGCAGTACTTC
abundance: -
v_gene: TRBV19
j_gene: TRBJ2-7
d_gene: -

CDR3aa: CASSRQLENTEAFF
CDR3nt: TGTGCCAGCAGCCGACAGCTAGAGAACACTGAAGCTTTCTTT
abundance: -
v_gene: TRBV5-5
j_gene: TRBJ1-1
d_gene: -

CDR3aa: CASRPRTVGTGVRELFF
CDR3nt: TGTGCCAGCAGGCCTAGGACGGTCGGGACAGGGGTCCGGGAGCTGTTTTTT
abundance: -
v_gene: TRBV7-8
j_gene: TRBJ2-2
d_gene: TRBD1